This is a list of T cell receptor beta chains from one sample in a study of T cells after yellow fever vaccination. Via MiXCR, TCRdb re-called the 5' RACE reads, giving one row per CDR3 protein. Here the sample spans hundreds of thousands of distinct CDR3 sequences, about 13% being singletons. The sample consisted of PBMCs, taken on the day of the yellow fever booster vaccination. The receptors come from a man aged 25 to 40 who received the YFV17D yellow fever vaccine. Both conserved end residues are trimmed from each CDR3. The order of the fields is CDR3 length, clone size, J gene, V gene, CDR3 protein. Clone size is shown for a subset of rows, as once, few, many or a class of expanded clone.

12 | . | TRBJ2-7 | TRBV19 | ASSPGLAAPRQY
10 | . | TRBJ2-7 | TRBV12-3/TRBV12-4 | ASTNDLYEQY
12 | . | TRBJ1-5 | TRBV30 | AWSTGTSNQPQH
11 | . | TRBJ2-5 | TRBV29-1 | SVPGQQQETQY
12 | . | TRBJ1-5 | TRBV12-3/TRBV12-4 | ASSRSASHQPQH
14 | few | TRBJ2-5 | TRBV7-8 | ASSLNSWVERETQY
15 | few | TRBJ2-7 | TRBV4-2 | ASSQEVVTSGVYEQY
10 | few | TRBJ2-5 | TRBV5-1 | ASSLSKETQY
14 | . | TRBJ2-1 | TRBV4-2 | ASRDAFGRAGDEQF
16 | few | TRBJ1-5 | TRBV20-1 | SARDLGVGPDSIESQH
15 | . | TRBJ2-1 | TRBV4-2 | ASSQVTGGGSYNEQF
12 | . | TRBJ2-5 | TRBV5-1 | ASSLRSAQETQY
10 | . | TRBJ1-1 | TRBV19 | ASSIWGSEAF
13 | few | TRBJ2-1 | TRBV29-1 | SVPAGTSGFNEQF
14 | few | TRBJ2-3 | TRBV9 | ASSIRLADSADTQY
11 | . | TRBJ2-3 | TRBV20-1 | SAEVGNTDTQY
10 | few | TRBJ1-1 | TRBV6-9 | ASAPGSREAF
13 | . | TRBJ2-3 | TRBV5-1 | ASEARLVSTDTQY
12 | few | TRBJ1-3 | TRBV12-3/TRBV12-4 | ASSPIRSGNTIY
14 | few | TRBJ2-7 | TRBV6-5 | ASSNPSGTGLYEQY
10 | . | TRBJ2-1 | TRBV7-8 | ASSFNYNEQF
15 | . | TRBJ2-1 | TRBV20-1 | SAPKGGRDITTSEQF
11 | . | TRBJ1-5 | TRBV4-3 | ASSQEANQPQH
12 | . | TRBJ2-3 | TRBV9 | ASSVGGVRDTQY
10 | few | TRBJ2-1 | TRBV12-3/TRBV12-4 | ASSWGENEQF
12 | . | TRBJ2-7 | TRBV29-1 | SAEAGGSSYEQY
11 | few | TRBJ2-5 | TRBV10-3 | AIRGQPQETQY
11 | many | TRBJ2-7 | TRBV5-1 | ASSLAATYEQY
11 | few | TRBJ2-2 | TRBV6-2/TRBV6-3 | ASSGHYTGELF
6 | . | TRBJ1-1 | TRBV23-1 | ASCRAF
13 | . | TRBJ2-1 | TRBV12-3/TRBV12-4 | ASSLLGQGVNEQF
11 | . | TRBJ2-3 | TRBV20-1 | SARSYGAGTQY
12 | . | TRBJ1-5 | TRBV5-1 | ASSLSGPNQPQH
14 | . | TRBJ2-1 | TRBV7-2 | ASSRSGEGQINEQF
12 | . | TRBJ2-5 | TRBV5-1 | ASSSGTNQETQY